The 7 T cell receptor beta chains given below trace back to one sample, sequenced in a study of T cell responses to AZD1222 COVID-19 vaccine. Sequencing used immunoSEQ multiplex PCR; TCRdb keeps in-frame clones, though not all of them. The data show approximately 180,000 clones, with 85% to 90% seen just once and roughly 6% held by the top ten. The sequencing used peripheral blood, collected on day 0 of AZD1222 vaccination. The receptors were gathered from an adult in good health.

The J gene is TRBJ2-3, the V gene TRBV9; D unclear. This CDR3 is 12 amino acids long. Germline values: CDR1 SGDLS, CDR2 YYNGEE. V was trimmed by 3 bases and J by 2 bases, leaving 4 bases between them. The chain's CDR3 is CASSAFTDTQYF. The CDR3 coding sequence is TGTGCCAGCAGCGCTTTCACAGATACGCAGTATTTT.

This clone was found once. The same CDR3 is also encoded by other DNA sequences in this sample. The rearrangement joins TRBV18 to TRBJ2-3, with D uncertain. V dropped 1 base and J dropped 3 bases, with 2 bases sitting between them. The CDR3 spans 12 residues. Germline assignment: CDR1 KGHSH and CDR2 LQKENI. The CDR3 protein is CASSPRTDTQYF. DNA for the CDR3: TGTGCCAGCTCACCACGGACAGATACGCAGTATTTT.

On this clone itself: Within the sample, other DNA sequences also encode this same CDR3. The genes are TRBV19 and TRBJ2-3; unclear D gene. V lost 1 base and J 2 bases, leaving 4 bases between the germline ends. Germline CDR1 LNHDA, CDR2 SQIVND (reference sequence). The CDR3 contains 13 residues. The CDR3: CASSIALTDTQYF. CDR3 coding DNA: TGTGCCAGTAGTATAGCCCTCACAGATACGCAGTATTTT. Based on the CDR3 plus reference TRBV19 and TRBJ2-3, the full variable domain is DGGITQSPKYLFRKEGQNVTLSCEQNLNHDAMYWYRQDPGQGLRLIYYSQIVNDFQKGDIAEGYSVSREKKESFPLTVTSAQKNPTAFYLCASSIALTDTQYFGPGTRLTVL.

This clone is categorized as medium-sized. The chain joins TRBV3-1 (or the pseudogene TRBV3-2) to TRBJ1-4; D is possibly TRBD1 (5 bases). The CDR3 totals 15 residues. Germline V gene sequence: CDR1 LGHDT, CDR2 YNNKEL (reference sequence). V was trimmed by 1 base and J by 7 bases, leaving 13 bases between them. The CDR3 is CASSQGGGDSEKLFF. CDR3 in DNA: TGTGCCAGCAGCCAAGGCGGCGGGGACTCTGAAAAACTGTTTTTT.

This chain uses TRBV7-2 with TRBJ2-4; TRBD1 matches 9 bases. Trimming cost V 5 bases and J 10 bases; bases outside gene matches: 12. This CDR3 spans 15 amino acids. The germline V gene encodes CDR1 SGHTA and CDR2 FQGNSA. The CDR3 spells CASSNWGQGKRIQYF. The CDR3 bases are TGTGCCAGCAGCAATTGGGGACAGGGAAAAAGGATTCAGTACTTC.

The CDR3 loop is CASSAYPSSYNSPLHF. The DNA of the CDR3 is TGTGCCAGCAGCGCATACCCGAGCTCCTATAATTCACCCCTCCACTTT. The chain couples TRBV9 to TRBJ1-6; D not certain. This CDR3 is 16 amino acids long. Germline V lookup: CDR1 SGDLS, CDR2 YYNGEE. V was clipped by 3 bases and J by 0 bases, with 10 bases between them. Using reference TRBV9 and TRBJ1-6 for the parts outside the CDR3, the full variable domain is DSGVTQTPKHLITATGQRVTLRCSPRSGDLSVYWYQQSLDQGLQFLIQYYNGEERAKGNILERFSAQQFPDLHSELNLSSLELGDSALYFCASSAYPSSYNSPLHFGNGTRLTVT.

The genes are TRBV4-3 and TRBJ2-7, with D possibly matching TRBD2 (5 bases). CDR1 and CDR2 (germline): LGHNA, YSLEER. Trimming cost V 4 bases and J 3 bases, with 16 bases left between them. CDR3 length equals 15 residues. The DNA of the CDR3 is TGCGCCAGCAGCCTCCGACTCGGGGAAAACTACGAGCAGTACTTC. Encoded protein: CASSLRLGENYEQYF.